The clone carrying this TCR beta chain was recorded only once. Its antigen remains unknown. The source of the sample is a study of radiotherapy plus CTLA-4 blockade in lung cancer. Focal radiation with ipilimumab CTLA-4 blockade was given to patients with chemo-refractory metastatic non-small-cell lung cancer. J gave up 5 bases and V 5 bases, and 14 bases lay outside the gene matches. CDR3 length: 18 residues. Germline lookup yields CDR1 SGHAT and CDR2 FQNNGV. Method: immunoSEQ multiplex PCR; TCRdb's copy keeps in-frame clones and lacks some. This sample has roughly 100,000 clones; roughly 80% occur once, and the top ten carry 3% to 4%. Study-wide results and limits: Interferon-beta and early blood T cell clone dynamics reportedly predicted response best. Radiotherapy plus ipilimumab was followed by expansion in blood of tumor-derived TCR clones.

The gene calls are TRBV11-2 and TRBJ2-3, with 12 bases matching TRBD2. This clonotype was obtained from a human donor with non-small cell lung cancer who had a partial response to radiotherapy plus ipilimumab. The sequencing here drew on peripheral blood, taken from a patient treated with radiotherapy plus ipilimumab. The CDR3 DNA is TGTGCCAGCAGCCCTTGGACTAGCGGGATCGGGGACAGAGATACGCAGTATTTT. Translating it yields CASSPWTSGIGDRDTQYF.